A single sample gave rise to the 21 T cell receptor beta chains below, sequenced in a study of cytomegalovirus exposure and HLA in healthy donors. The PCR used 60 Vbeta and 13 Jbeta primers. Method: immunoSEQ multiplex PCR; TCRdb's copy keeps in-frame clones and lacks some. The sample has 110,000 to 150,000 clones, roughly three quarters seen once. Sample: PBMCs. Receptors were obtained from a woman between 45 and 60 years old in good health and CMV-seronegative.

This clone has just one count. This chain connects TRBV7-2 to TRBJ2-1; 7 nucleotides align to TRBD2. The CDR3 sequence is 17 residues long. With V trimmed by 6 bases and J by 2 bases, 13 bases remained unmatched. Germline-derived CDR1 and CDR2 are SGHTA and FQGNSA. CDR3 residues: CASRQSYRGLPYNEQFF. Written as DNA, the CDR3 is TGTGCCAGCAGACAATCCTATCGGGGACTACCCTACAATGAGCAGTTCTTC.

The CDR3 region is CASGLPLFGANVLTF. The CDR3 DNA sequence: TGTGCTAGTGGTTTGCCCCTTTTCGGGGCCAACGTCCTGACTTTC. This chain connects TRBV12-5 to TRBJ2-6; D is ambiguous. Between the trimmed V and J ends, which lost 2 bases and 4 bases, there was a span of 9 bases. The germline V gene encodes CDR1 LGHNT and CDR2 FRNRAP. This CDR3 is 15 amino acids long.

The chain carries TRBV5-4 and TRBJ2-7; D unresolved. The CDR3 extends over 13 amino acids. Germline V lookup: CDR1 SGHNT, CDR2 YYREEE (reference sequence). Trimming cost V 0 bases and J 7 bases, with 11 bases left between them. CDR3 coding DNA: TGTGCCAGCAGCTTGGAACAGCCCCGGGAGCAGTACTTC. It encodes CASSLEQPREQYF.

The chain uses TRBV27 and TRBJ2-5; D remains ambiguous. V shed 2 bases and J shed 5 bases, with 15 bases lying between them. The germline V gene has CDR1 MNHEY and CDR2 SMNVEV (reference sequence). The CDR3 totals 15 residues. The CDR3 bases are TGTGCCAGCAGTTTAGGTTCTACTGGTCGCGAGACCCAGTACTTC. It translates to CASSLGSTGRETQYF.

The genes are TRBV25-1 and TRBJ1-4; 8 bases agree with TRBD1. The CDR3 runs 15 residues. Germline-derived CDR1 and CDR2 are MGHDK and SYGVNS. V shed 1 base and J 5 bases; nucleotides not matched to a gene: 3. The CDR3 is CASSEWNRGNEKLFF. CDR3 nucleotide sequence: TGTGCCAGCAGTGAATGGAACAGGGGGAATGAAAAACTGTTTTTT.

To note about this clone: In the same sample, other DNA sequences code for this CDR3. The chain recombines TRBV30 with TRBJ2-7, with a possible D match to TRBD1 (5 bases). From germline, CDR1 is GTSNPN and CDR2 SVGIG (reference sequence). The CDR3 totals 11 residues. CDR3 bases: TGTGGAGTCCAGGGTAGCTACGAGCAGTACTTC. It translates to CGVQGSYEQYF.

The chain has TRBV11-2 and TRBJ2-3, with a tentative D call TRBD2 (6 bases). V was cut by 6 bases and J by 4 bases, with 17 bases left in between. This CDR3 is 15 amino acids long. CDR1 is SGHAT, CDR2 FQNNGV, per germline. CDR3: CASRFGGSISDTQYF. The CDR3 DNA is TGTGCCAGCAGGTTCGGGGGTAGCATTTCAGATACGCAGTATTTT.

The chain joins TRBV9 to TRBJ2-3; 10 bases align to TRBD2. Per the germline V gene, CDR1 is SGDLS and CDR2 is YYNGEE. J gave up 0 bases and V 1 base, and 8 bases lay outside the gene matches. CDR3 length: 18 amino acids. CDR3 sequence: CASSVISSGGPSTDTQYF. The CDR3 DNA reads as TGTGCCAGCAGCGTAATTTCTAGCGGGGGACCTAGCACAGATACGCAGTATTTT.

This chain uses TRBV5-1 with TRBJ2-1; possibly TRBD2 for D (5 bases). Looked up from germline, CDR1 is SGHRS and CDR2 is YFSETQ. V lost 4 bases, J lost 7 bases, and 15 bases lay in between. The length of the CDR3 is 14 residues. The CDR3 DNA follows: TGCGCCAGCAGCGCGGATGATTGGAGGAATGAGCAGTTCTTC. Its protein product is CASSADDWRNEQFF.

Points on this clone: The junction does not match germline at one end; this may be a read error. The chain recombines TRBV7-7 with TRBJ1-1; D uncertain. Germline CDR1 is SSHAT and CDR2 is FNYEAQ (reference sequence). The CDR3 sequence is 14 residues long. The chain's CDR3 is CASSLPGMNTEAFF. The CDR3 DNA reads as TGTGCTAGCAGCTTACCTGGCATGAACACTGAAGCTTTCTTT.

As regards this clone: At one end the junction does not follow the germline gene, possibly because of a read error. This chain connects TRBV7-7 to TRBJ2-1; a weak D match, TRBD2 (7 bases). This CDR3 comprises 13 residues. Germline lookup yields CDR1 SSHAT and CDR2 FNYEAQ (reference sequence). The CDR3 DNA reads TGTGCTAGCAGCTCGGGGGGCTTTGCTGAGCAGTTCTTC. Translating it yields CASSSGGFAEQFF.

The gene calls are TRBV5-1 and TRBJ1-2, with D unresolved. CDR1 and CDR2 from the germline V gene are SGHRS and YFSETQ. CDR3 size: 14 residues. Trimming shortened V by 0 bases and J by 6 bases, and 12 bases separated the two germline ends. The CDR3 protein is CASSLGGFDNGYTF. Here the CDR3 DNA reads TGCGCCAGCAGCTTGGGAGGGTTCGATAATGGCTACACCTTC. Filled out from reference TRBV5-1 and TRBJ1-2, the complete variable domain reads KAGVTQTPRYLIKTRGQQVTLSCSPISGHRSVSWYQQTPGQGLQFLFEYFSETQRNKGNFPGRFSGRQFSNSRSEMNVSTLELGDSALYLCASSLGGFDNGYTFGSGTRLTVV.

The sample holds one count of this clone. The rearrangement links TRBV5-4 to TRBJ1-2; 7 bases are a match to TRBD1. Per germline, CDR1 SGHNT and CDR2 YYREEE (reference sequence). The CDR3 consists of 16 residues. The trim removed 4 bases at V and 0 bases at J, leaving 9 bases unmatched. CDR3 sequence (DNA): TGTGCCAGCAGCATCCCCACCGGGACAGCTAACTATGGCTACACCTTC. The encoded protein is CASSIPTGTANYGYTF. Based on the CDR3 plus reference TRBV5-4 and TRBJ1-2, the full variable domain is ETGVTQSPTHLIKTRGQQVTLRCSSQSGHNTVSWYQQALGQGPQFIFQYYREEENGRGNFPPRFSGLQFPNYSSELNVNALELDDSALYLCASSIPTGTANYGYTFGSGTRLTVV.

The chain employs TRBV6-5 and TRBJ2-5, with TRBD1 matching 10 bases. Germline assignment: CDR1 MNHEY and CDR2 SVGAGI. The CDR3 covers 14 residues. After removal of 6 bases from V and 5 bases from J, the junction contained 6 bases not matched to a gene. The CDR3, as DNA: TGTGCCAGCAGCAAGACAGGGGGCTTGGAGACCCAGTACTTC. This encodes CASSKTGGLETQYF.

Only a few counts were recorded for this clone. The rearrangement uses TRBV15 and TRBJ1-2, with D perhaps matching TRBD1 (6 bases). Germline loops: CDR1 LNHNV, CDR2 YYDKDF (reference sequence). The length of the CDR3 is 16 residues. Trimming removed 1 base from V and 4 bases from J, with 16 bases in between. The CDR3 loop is CATSRGPGQNSYGYTF. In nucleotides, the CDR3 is TGTGCCACCAGCAGAGGCCCTGGACAGAACTCCTATGGCTACACCTTC.

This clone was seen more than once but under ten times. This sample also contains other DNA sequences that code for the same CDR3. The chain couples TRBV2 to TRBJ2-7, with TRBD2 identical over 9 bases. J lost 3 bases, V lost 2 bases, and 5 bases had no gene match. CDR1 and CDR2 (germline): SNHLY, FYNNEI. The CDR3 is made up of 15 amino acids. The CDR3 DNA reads TGTGCCAGCAGTGAATCCAGCGGGGGGAGCTACGAGCAGTACTTC. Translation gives CASSESSGGSYEQYF.

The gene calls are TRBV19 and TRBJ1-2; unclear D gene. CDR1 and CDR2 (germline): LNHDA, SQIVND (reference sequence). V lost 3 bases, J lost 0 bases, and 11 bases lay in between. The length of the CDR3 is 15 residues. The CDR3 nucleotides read TGTGCCAGTAGTATGGAGGAGATGACTAACTATGGCTACACCTTC. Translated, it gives CASSMEEMTNYGYTF.

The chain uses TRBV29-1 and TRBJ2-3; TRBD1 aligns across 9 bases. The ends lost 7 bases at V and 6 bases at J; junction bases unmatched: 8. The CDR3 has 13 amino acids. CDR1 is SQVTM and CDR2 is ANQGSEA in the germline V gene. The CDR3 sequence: CSARNRGRDTQYF. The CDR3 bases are TGCAGCGCACGAAACAGGGGGCGGGATACGCAGTATTTT.

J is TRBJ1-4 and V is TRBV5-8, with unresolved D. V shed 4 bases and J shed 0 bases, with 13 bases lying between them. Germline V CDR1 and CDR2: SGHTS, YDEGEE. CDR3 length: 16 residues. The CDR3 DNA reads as TGTGCCAGCAGCCTAGGAGCGGGAACAACTAATGAAAAACTGTTTTTT. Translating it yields CASSLGAGTTNEKLFF.

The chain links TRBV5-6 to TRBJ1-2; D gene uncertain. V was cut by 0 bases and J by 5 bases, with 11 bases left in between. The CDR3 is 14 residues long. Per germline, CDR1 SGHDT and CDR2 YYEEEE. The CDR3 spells CASSLALRAYGYTF. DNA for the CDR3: TGTGCCAGCAGCTTGGCCCTCCGCGCGTATGGCTACACCTTC.

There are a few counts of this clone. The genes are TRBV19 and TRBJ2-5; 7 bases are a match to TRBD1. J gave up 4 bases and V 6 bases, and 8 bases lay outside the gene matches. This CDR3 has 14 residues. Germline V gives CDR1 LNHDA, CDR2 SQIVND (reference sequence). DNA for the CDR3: TGTGCCAGTAGCCAAGGGGGCCCAAGAGAGACCCAGTACTTC. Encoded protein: CASSQGGPRETQYF.